Presented here are 27 T cell receptor beta chains from one specimen sequenced in a study of PD-1 blockade in mismatch repair-deficient tumors. Clones were sequenced by immunoSEQ multiplex PCR, and TCRdb holds only the in-frame ones, with some missing. The sample holds under 95,000 clones; about 85% are singletons and the top ten take around 2.7%. Sequencing used peripheral blood, obtained 12 weeks after starting pembrolizumab. Source of these receptors: an adult with mismatch repair-deficient cancer.

The chain links TRBV11-2 to TRBJ1-3; TRBD1 aligns across 9 bases. The CDR3 has 17 residues. V was pared by 5 bases and J by 3 bases, with 11 bases of the junction left unmatched. The germline V gene encodes CDR1 SGHAT and CDR2 FQNNGV. The CDR3 nucleotides read TGTGCCAGCAGCCCAAGACCGGGACAGGGTCATGGAAACACCATATATTTT. It codes for CASSPRPGQGHGNTIYF.

The rearrangement joins TRBV19 to TRBJ1-5; no definite D call. Deletions cut 5 bases from V and 3 bases from J, with 14 bases between. The CDR3 has 15 amino acids. Germline V gives CDR1 LNHDA, CDR2 SQIVND (reference sequence). CDR3 in DNA: TGTGCCAGTAGTCCGAATTTGGGATACAATCAGCCCCAGCATTTT. This sequence encodes CASSPNLGYNQPQHF.

V gene TRBV5-4 combines with J gene TRBJ1-1; D is unresolved. Germline values: CDR1 SGHNT, CDR2 YYREEE (reference sequence). This CDR3 is built from 14 residues. V lost 1 base and J 1 base, leaving 8 bases between the germline ends. The CDR3 DNA reads TGTGCCAGCAGCTTGCGGGAGGGGAACACTGAAGCTTTCTTT. Translated: CASSLREGNTEAFF.

The chain couples TRBV9 to TRBJ1-4, with D unresolved. V was shortened by 0 bases and J by 7 bases, with 10 bases between the two germline ends. Germline V gives CDR1 SGDLS, CDR2 YYNGEE. The CDR3 consists of 14 residues. The CDR3 spells CASSVGGLGEKLFF. The CDR3 DNA sequence: TGTGCCAGCAGCGTAGGGGGTTTGGGTGAAAAACTGTTTTTT. The whole variable domain, filled in from reference TRBV9 and TRBJ1-4, reads DSGVTQTPKHLITATGQRVTLRCSPRSGDLSVYWYQQSLDQGLQFLIQYYNGEERAKGNILERFSAQQFPDLHSELNLSSLELGDSALYFCASSVGGLGEKLFFGSGTQLSVL.

The genes are TRBV15 and TRBJ2-7; no definite D call. The ends were cut back, 0 bases at V and 5 bases at J, with 11 bases in the middle. The germline CDR1 and CDR2 sequences are LNHNV and YYDKDF (reference sequence). There are 14 residues in the CDR3. This CDR3 reads CATSRDRGFNEQYF. Written as DNA, the CDR3 is TGTGCCACCAGCAGAGATCGCGGATTTAACGAGCAGTACTTC.

The chain combines TRBV5-4 with TRBJ1-4, with D hard to call. CDR3 length: 14 amino acids. Per germline, CDR1 SGHNT and CDR2 YYREEE (reference sequence). The germline V and J ends were trimmed by 0 bases and 3 bases, with 6 bases remaining between them. CDR3 DNA: TGTGCCAGCAGCTTGGGACAAGCTAATGAAAAACTGTTTTTT. Amino acid sequence: CASSLGQANEKLFF.

The V and J genes are TRBV11-2 and TRBJ1-5, with TRBD1 identical over 7 bases. The CDR3 totals 13 residues. With V trimmed by 4 bases and J by 5 bases, 2 bases remained unmatched. The germline CDR1 and CDR2 sequences are SGHAT and FQNNGV. In DNA, the CDR3 is TGTGCCAGCAGCTCTGACAGGGATCAGCCCCAGCATTTT. Encoded protein: CASSSDRDQPQHF.

This chain links TRBV6-1 with TRBJ1-1; D may be TRBD1 (5 bases). The V gene lost 10 bases and the J gene lost 0 bases, with 9 bases spanning the gap. CDR3 size: 12 residues. In germline, CDR1 is MNHNS, CDR2 SASEGT. The CDR3 nucleotides are TGTGCCACCAGGGTTTTGAACACTGAAGCTTTCTTT. It is translated as CATRVLNTEAFF.

This chain joins TRBV7-2 and TRBJ2-7; the D gene is possibly TRBD1 (5 bases). This CDR3 spans 13 amino acids. Germline CDR1 and CDR2: SGHTA and FQGNSA. The germline V and J ends were trimmed by 5 bases and 6 bases, with 14 bases remaining between them. CDR3 in DNA: TGTGCCAGCAGCCTGAACGCTAGGGGCGAGCAGTACTTC. Its translation is CASSLNARGEQYF.

This chain connects TRBV5-1 to TRBJ2-5; TRBD1 aligns across 9 bases. V was pared by 2 bases and J by 0 bases, with 5 bases of the junction left unmatched. Germline values: CDR1 SGHRS, CDR2 YFSETQ. CDR3 size: 16 residues. In nucleotides, the CDR3 is TGCGCCAGCAGCTTCGGGACAGGGCCTTACCAAGAGACCCAGTACTTC. Its protein is CASSFGTGPYQETQYF.

V and J are TRBV6-1 and TRBJ2-7; D is perhaps TRBD1 or TRBD2 (5 bases each). Trimming shortened V by 3 bases and J by 0 bases, and 15 bases separated the two germline ends. Germline V lookup: CDR1 MNHNS, CDR2 SASEGT. This CDR3 has 16 amino acids. The CDR3 DNA is TGTGCCAGCAGTGACATACTCAAGGGGAGCTCCTACGAGCAGTACTTC. Translation gives CASSDILKGSSYEQYF.

J is TRBJ2-1 and V is TRBV6-1; the D is unclear. The germline V and J ends were trimmed by 4 bases and 4 bases, with 8 bases remaining between them. The CDR3 is made up of 13 amino acids. The germline V gene encodes CDR1 MNHNS and CDR2 SASEGT. The chain's CDR3 is CASSGVAYNEQFF. The CDR3 DNA reads as TGTGCCAGCAGTGGGGTTGCGTACAATGAGCAGTTCTTC.

For this clone: The sample has other DNA sequences that encode this CDR3 too. The chain is built from TRBV15 and TRBJ1-1; D is ambiguous. This CDR3 region has 14 residues. Germline V gene lookup returns CDR1 LNHNV and CDR2 YYDKDF (reference sequence). V was shortened by 0 bases and J by 0 bases, with 5 bases between the two germline ends. The CDR3 reads CATSRDPVNTEAFF. CDR3 DNA: TGTGCCACCAGCAGAGATCCGGTGAACACTGAAGCTTTCTTT.

The chain recombines TRBV11-2 with TRBJ2-5; D is ambiguous. Germline V lookup: CDR1 SGHAT, CDR2 FQNNGV. Between the trimmed V and J ends, which lost 3 bases and 3 bases, there was a span of 11 bases. There are 14 residues in the CDR3. The CDR3 nucleotides read TGTGCCAGCAGCTTTACGCCAGCTAAAGAGACCCAGTACTTC. This gives the protein CASSFTPAKETQYF.

The V call is TRBV5-4, the J call TRBJ1-1, with D possibly matching TRBD1 (5 bases). The CDR3 is made up of 13 amino acids. Germline V gene data show CDR1 as SGHNT and CDR2 as YYREEE (reference sequence). V lost 4 bases to trimming and J lost 10 bases, with 17 bases between them. This CDR3 is CASSPGLISGAFF. CDR3 nucleotide sequence: TGTGCCAGCAGCCCGGGACTGATAAGTGGAGCTTTCTTT.

The chain is built from TRBV18 and TRBJ2-7; 10 bases agree with TRBD2. Germline trimming cut 0 bases from V and 5 bases from J; bases unmatched to any gene: 4. The germline CDR1 and CDR2 sequences are KGHSH and LQKENI. This CDR3 has 15 amino acids. The CDR3 bases are TGTGCCAGCTCACCACCGTTACTAGCGGGACACGAGCAGTACTTC. The encoded protein is CASSPPLLAGHEQYF.

The chain combines TRBV5-4 with TRBJ2-1, with 14 nucleotides matching TRBD2. The CDR3 is made up of 17 amino acids. J lost 6 bases, V lost 4 bases, and 9 bases had no gene match. Per the germline V gene, CDR1 is SGHNT and CDR2 is YYREEE (reference sequence). The CDR3 loop reads CASSPVTSGRARNEQFF. CDR3 DNA: TGTGCCAGCAGCCCCGTGACTAGCGGGAGGGCCCGCAATGAGCAGTTCTTC.

This clone showed up just a few times. The chain combines TRBV5-1 with TRBJ2-7; D unclear. CDR1 is SGHRS, CDR2 YFSETQ, per germline. CDR3 size: 12 residues. Trimming stripped 4 bases from V and 4 bases from J, with 9 bases between. CDR3 DNA: TGCGCCAGCAGCGAGGTCGGGTACGAGCAGTACTTC. Residues: CASSEVGYEQYF.

The chain joins TRBV4-3 to TRBJ1-1; D may be TRBD1 (6 bases). V lost 0 bases to trimming and J lost 0 bases, with 14 bases between them. The germline gives CDR1 LGHNA, CDR2 YSLEER. The CDR3 runs to 17 residues. The CDR3 region is CASSQDPAGAMNTEAFF. The CDR3 nucleotides are TGCGCCAGCAGCCAAGATCCAGCGGGGGCTATGAACACTGAAGCTTTCTTT.

This clone was recorded once. The chain has TRBV10-1 and TRBJ2-7, with TRBD1 as a possible D gene (5 bases). Trimming took 0 bases from V and 0 from J, leaving 6 bases between them. Germline values: CDR1 WNHNN, CDR2 SYGVQD (reference sequence). This CDR3 has 14 amino acids. CDR3 sequence (DNA): TGCGCCAGCAGTGAGTCCACAGGCTCCTACGAGCAGTACTTC. Amino acid sequence: CASSESTGSYEQYF.

The rearrangement links TRBV7-8 to TRBJ2-7, with no clear D. V was pared by 1 base and J by 4 bases, with 11 bases between. Germline CDR1 SGHVS, CDR2 FQNEAQ. The CDR3 is 14 residues long. CDR3 bases: TGTGCCAGCAGCTTAGTGGATAACCGGTACGAGCAGTACTTC. It codes for CASSLVDNRYEQYF.

This chain joins TRBV4-1 and TRBJ2-7; 7 nucleotides agree with TRBD1. The CDR3 contains 15 residues. From germline, CDR1 is MGHRA and CDR2 YSYEKL. Trimming removed 4 bases from V and 0 bases from J; junction bases left unmatched: 6. Here the CDR3 DNA reads TGCGCCAGCAGCCTAAGACAGGGCAACTCCTACGAGCAGTACTTC. Translating it yields CASSLRQGNSYEQYF.

The J gene is TRBJ2-7, the V gene TRBV23-1, with 9 nucleotides matching TRBD1. TRBV23-1 is an ORF, with its function uncertain. The trim removed 6 bases at V and 4 bases at J, leaving 13 bases unmatched. The CDR3 is 16 residues long. The CDR3: CASRQPRDRACYEQYF. The CDR3 DNA reads TGCGCCAGCAGGCAACCCCGGGACAGGGCTTGTTACGAGCAGTACTTC.

This clone was counted only a few times. CDR3 loop: CASEAYTEQYF. In DNA form, the CDR3 reads TGTGCCAGCGAGGCTTATACCGAGCAGTACTTC. The rearrangement links TRBV2 to TRBJ2-7; D is uncertain. CDR3 length: 11 amino acids. The germline V gene has CDR1 SNHLY and CDR2 FYNNEI. Trimming shortened V by 8 bases and J by 6 bases, and 11 bases separated the two germline ends.

CDR3 in DNA: TGTGCCAGCAGCCCATCGGGACTCCCCACAGATACGCAGTATTTT. Protein: CASSPSGLPTDTQYF. This chain connects TRBV9 to TRBJ2-3; a possible D gene is TRBD2 (6 bases). This CDR3 has 15 amino acids. With 4 bases removed from V and 2 bases from J, the gap between germline ends came to 14 bases. Germline values: CDR1 SGDLS, CDR2 YYNGEE.

The chain joins TRBV7-2 to TRBJ2-7, with 13 bases lining up with TRBD2. The germline gives CDR1 SGHTA, CDR2 FQGNSA. CDR3 size: 16 residues. Unmatched junction bases numbered 2, after V lost 2 bases and J lost 1 base. The CDR3 loop reads CASSLTSGRGSYEQYF. The CDR3 DNA reads as TGTGCCAGCAGCTTAACTAGCGGGAGGGGTTCCTACGAGCAGTACTTC. The variable domain in full, completed from reference TRBV7-2 and TRBJ2-7, reads GAGVSQSPSNKVTEKGKDVELRCDPISGHTALYWYRQSLGQGLEFLIYFQGNSAPDKSGLPSDRFSAERTGGSVSTLTIQRTQQEDSAVYLCASSLTSGRGSYEQYFGPGTRLTVT.

V gene TRBV5-1 combines with J gene TRBJ2-1; D gene uncertain. Germline V gives CDR1 SGHRS, CDR2 YFSETQ. V lost 4 bases and J lost 3, with 14 bases in between. This CDR3 contains 15 residues. The CDR3 nucleotides read TGCGCCAGCAGCCCGACCCCAGCTGACTACAATGAGCAGTTCTTC. It is translated as CASSPTPADYNEQFF.